The rows below give T cell receptor beta chains drawn from one sample of a study of CD8 T cells in ankylosing spondylitis. TCRdb re-analysed the 5' RACE reads in MiXCR, keeping a single row per CDR3 protein. The sample contains 250,000 to 350,000 distinct CDR3 sequences, around 20% of which appear only once. The material sequenced was blood, either unsorted or a sorted T cell fraction (not recorded which). The receptors derive from a male donor with ankylosing spondylitis or in good health (not recorded which). CDR3s include the opening cysteine and the closing phenylalanine or tryptophan. A D gene is named only where the DNA matches it firmly. Where a row states a size, it is once, few, many or the class of an expanded clone; other rows omit it.

>TRBJ2-1|many|TRBV12-3/TRBV12-4|TRBD1
CASSSTGVGNEQFF
TGTGCCAGCAGTTCGACAGGGGTCGGGAATGAGCAGTTCTTC
>TRBJ2-1|few|TRBV15|-
CATSRDNEQFF
TGTGCCACCAGCAGAGACAATGAGCAGTTCTTC
>TRBJ2-1|-|TRBV12-3/TRBV12-4|TRBD2
CASSYTSGINNEQFF
TGTGCCAGCAGTTATACTAGCGGGATTAACAATGAGCAGTTCTTC
>TRBJ1-1|many|TRBV6-1|TRBD1
CASTSGTGYTEAFF
TGTGCCAGCACCTCAGGGACAGGGTACACTGAAGCTTTCTTT
>TRBJ2-3|-|TRBV5-1|TRBD2
CASSSNGKVAGGGTDTQYF
TGCGCCAGCAGCTCAAACGGAAAAGTAGCGGGAGGAGGCACAGATACGCAGTATTTT
>TRBJ1-1|-|TRBV4-2|-
CASSQELRGPGLAGNTEAFF
TGTGCCAGCAGCCAAGAACTCCGGGGCCCCGGGCTGGCCGGGAACACTGAAGCTTTCTTT
>TRBJ2-2|few|TRBV27|TRBD2
CASRTGLAGFANTGELFF
TGTGCCAGTAGGACGGGACTAGCGGGATTCGCGAACACCGGGGAGCTGTTTTTT
>TRBJ2-1|many|TRBV27|TRBD1
CASSPRGPGEQFF
TGTGCCAGCAGCCCAAGGGGGCCCGGTGAGCAGTTCTTC
>TRBJ2-2|-|TRBV12-3/TRBV12-4|-
CASSFQLGTGELFF
TGTGCCAGCAGTTTCCAGCTGGGGACCGGGGAGCTGTTTTTT
>TRBJ2-5|-|TRBV9|TRBD2
CASSVLAGGETQYF
TGTGCCAGCAGCGTTCTGGCGGGGGGAGAGACCCAGTACTTC
>TRBJ2-3|-|TRBV4-1|-
CASSQGGVVGTDTQYF
TGCGCCAGCAGCCAAGGAGGTGTGGTTGGCACAGATACGCAGTATTTT
>TRBJ2-1|-|TRBV5-1|TRBD2
CASSPWTSGGLSSYNEQFF
TGCGCCAGCAGCCCCTGGACTAGCGGGGGGCTGAGCTCCTACAATGAGCAGTTCTTC
>TRBJ2-3|many|TRBV20-1|-
CSARAGDSTDTQYF
TGCAGTGCTAGAGCCGGGGACAGCACAGATACGCAGTATTTT
>TRBJ1-4|many|TRBV20-1|-
CSAREPPLGGGNEKLFF
TGCAGTGCTAGAGAGCCTCCCCTGGGAGGGGGAAATGAAAAACTGTTTTTT
>TRBJ2-2|-|TRBV29-1|TRBD2
CSVVPGGANTGELFF
TGCAGCGTTGTCCCGGGAGGTGCGAACACCGGGGAGCTGTTTTTT
>TRBJ2-4|-|TRBV20-1|-
CSAQRPGNIQYF
TGCAGTGCTCAGAGGCCCGGGAACATTCAGTACTTC
>TRBJ2-5|-|TRBV12-3/TRBV12-4|-
CASSYREGETQYF
TGTGCCAGCAGTTACAGGGAGGGGGAGACCCAGTACTTC
>TRBJ1-1|many|TRBV7-8|-
CASSPRGRTEAFF
TGTGCCAGCAGCCCTAGGGGCCGCACTGAAGCTTTCTTT
>TRBJ2-5|-|TRBV9|TRBD2
CASSAGLAGGNTKETQYF
TGTGCCAGCAGCGCCGGACTAGCGGGGGGGAATACCAAAGAGACCCAGTACTTC
>TRBJ2-2|few|TRBV7-2|-
CASSLERWGTGELFF
TGTGCCAGCAGCCTCGAGCGGTGGGGTACCGGGGAGCTGTTTTTT
>TRBJ1-2|many|TRBV18|-
CASSSAGLNYGYTF
TGTGCCAGCTCATCCGCAGGGCTAAACTATGGCTACACCTTC
>TRBJ2-3|few|TRBV20-1|-
CSARDPQGVPNTQYF
TGCAGTGCTAGAGATCCACAGGGAGTGCCAAATACGCAGTATTTT
>TRBJ1-1|few|TRBV19|-
CASIGEWRTEAFF
TGTGCCAGTATAGGAGAATGGCGAACTGAAGCTTTCTTT
>TRBJ1-1|-|TRBV7-2|TRBD1
CASSKDRWDTEAFF
TGTGCCAGCAGCAAGGACAGGTGGGACACTGAAGCTTTCTTT
>TRBJ2-2|-|TRBV20-1|-
CSAVRVSGAGELFF
TGCAGTGCTGTCAGGGTATCAGGGGCCGGGGAGCTGTTTTTT
>TRBJ2-1|-|TRBV7-6|-
CASSYSGGSQFF
TGTGCCAGCAGCTATAGCGGAGGTTCGCAGTTCTTC
>TRBJ2-1|few|TRBV29-1|TRBD1
CSVGDRGFPQFF
TGCAGCGTTGGCGACAGGGGATTTCCGCAGTTCTTC
>TRBJ2-5|few|TRBV3-1|TRBD2
CASSDGLAGSETQYF
TGTGCCAGCAGCGATGGACTAGCCGGGTCCGAGACCCAGTACTTC
>TRBJ2-3|-|TRBV3-1|-
CASRLGSNTDTQYF
TGTGCCAGCAGGTTAGGGAGTAACACAGATACGCAGTATTTT
>TRBJ2-2|-|TRBV11-1|TRBD1
CASSLFRDRVLSTGELFF
TGTGCCAGCAGCTTATTCCGGGACAGGGTGTTGAGCACCGGGGAGCTGTTTTTT
>TRBJ1-1|few|TRBV12-3/TRBV12-4|-
CASSFAAFWGVFGAFF
TGTGCCAGCAGTTTTGCCGCTTTTTGGGGAGTCTTTGGGGCTTTCTTT
>TRBJ2-3|-|TRBV3-1|TRBD2
CASSPRTSGRKDTQYF
TGTGCCAGCAGCCCCAGGACTAGCGGGAGGAAAGATACGCAGTATTTT
>TRBJ1-5|-|TRBV2|-
CASSASANSNQPQHF
TGTGCCAGCAGTGCGTCAGCTAATAGCAATCAGCCCCAGCATTTT
>TRBJ2-3|-|TRBV4-2|TRBD2
CASSQVVAGGPDTQYF
TGTGCCAGCAGCCAAGTGGTAGCGGGAGGGCCAGATACGCAGTATTTT
>TRBJ2-2|few|TRBV25-1|TRBD2
CASSPGLWGASISGRLSGELFF
TGTGCCAGCAGCCCGGGGTTGTGGGGTGCATCTATAAGCGGGAGACTCTCCGGGGAGCTGTTTTTT
>TRBJ1-1|-|TRBV7-3|-
CASSSRPGTEAFF
TGTGCCAGCAGCTCCCGCCCGGGCACTGAAGCTTTCTTT
>TRBJ2-2|few|TRBV28|TRBD1
CASSINRGLNTGELFF
TGTGCCAGCAGCATAAACAGGGGGCTCAACACCGGGGAGCTGTTTTTT
>TRBJ2-3|-|TRBV9|-
CASSEERADGTDTQYF
TGTGCCAGCAGCGAGGAGAGGGCCGATGGTACAGATACGCAGTATTTT
>TRBJ1-1|-|TRBV10-2|-
CASRDSSTEAFF
TGCGCCAGCAGGGACAGTTCAACTGAAGCTTTCTTT
>TRBJ2-2|few|TRBV20-1|TRBD2
CSAIGLAGRVNTGELFF
TGCAGTGCTATTGGACTAGCGGGCCGGGTGAACACCGGGGAGCTGTTTTTT
>TRBJ1-2|few|TRBV5-4|TRBD1
CASTETGVNGYTF
TGTGCCAGCACCGAGACAGGGGTAAATGGCTACACCTTC
>TRBJ1-2|few|TRBV3-1|-
CASSLLITQGSLQLDDGYTF
TGTGCCAGCAGCCTACTCATAACTCAGGGGTCACTCCAATTGGACGATGGCTACACCTTC
>TRBJ2-2|-|TRBV6-2/TRBV6-3|-
CASSRPLGATGELFF
TGTGCCAGCAGTCGCCCTTTGGGGGCCACCGGGGAGCTGTTTTTT
>TRBJ1-2|many|TRBV29-1|-
CSVAEVGYGYTF
TGCAGCGTGGCGGAGGTGGGGTATGGCTACACCTTC
>TRBJ2-2|-|TRBV12-3/TRBV12-4|TRBD2
CASSLALAGDVTGELFF
TGTGCCAGCAGTTTAGCTCTAGCGGGGGACGTCACCGGGGAGCTGTTTTTT